This T cell receptor (beta chain) derives from a study of T-cell reconstitution after alpha-beta-depleted transplantation in children. V lost 5 bases and J 6 bases, leaving 4 bases between the germline ends. The CDR3 consists of 11 residues. This clonotype showed up many times. Researchers prepared the TCRbeta library using unique molecular identifiers, the study reports. TCRdb called the PCR reads again in MiXCR, with one record for every CDR3 protein. The table lists 640,000 or so distinct CDR3 sequences, roughly 17% of them singletons. The chain uses TRBV12-3 or TRBV12-4 and TRBJ2-2; D gene unclear. The specimen comprised PBMCs from the stem cell graft donor, sampled from the stem cell graft. This clonotype was obtained from a human donor who donated a stem cell graft to a child with acute myeloid leukemia. The CDR3, as DNA: TGTGCCAGCAGTCCCTCCGGGGAGCTGTTTTTT. Protein sequence: CASSPSGELFF.